Each of the 14 T cell receptor beta chains below was sequenced from the same sample in a study of T cells in Graves' hyperthyroidism and ophthalmopathy. Amplified regions were TCR beta CDR3 sequences from RNA transcripts. A set of HTBI primers served as the primers for a first-round RT-PCR of the TCR CDR3. In TCRdb, the multiplex PCR reads were re-called with MiXCR into one record per CDR3 protein. Of hundreds of thousands of distinct CDR3 sequences detected, roughly 14% appear once; the ten largest clones hold about 5.8%. What was sequenced was blood. These receptors originate from a woman in her twenties or thirties with Graves' hyperthyroidism that later progressed to Graves' ophthalmopathy.

This clonotype was recorded at least ten times. This chain links TRBV10-3 with TRBJ2-5; 8 nucleotides line up with TRBD2. CDR1 is ENHRY, CDR2 SYGVKD, per germline. The V and J ends lost 3 bases and 5 bases, in that order; junction bases with no gene match: 11. CDR3 length equals 16 residues. CDR3 protein: CAISEAGIAGLETQYF. Written as DNA, the CDR3 is TGTGCCATCAGTGAAGCAGGGATAGCGGGGTTGGAGACCCAGTACTTC.

This clonotype was counted ten times or more. The rearrangement uses TRBV20-1 and TRBJ1-6; D may be TRBD1 (6 bases). The CDR3 has 18 residues. Looked up from germline, CDR1 is DFQATT and CDR2 is SNEGSKA (reference sequence). The ends were cut back, 1 base at V and 4 bases at J, with 20 bases in the middle. The CDR3 loop reads CSARGTALGASYNSPLHF. Written as DNA, the CDR3 is TGCAGTGCTAGAGGGACGGCCCTGGGGGCCTCTTATAATTCACCCCTCCACTTT.

The chain employs TRBV12-3 or TRBV12-4 and TRBJ2-7; possible D gene TRBD1, 6 bases. Trimming removed 6 bases from V and 0 bases from J, with 12 bases in between. There are 14 residues in the CDR3. CDR3 amino acids: CASSSWTDSYEQYF. As DNA, the CDR3 is TGTGCCAGCAGCAGCTGGACAGACTCCTACGAGCAGTACTTC.

The rearrangement joins TRBV9 to TRBJ2-1; D gene ambiguous. Germline CDR1 SGDLS, CDR2 YYNGEE. This CDR3 comprises 15 residues. V was shortened by 4 bases and J by 9 bases, with 20 bases between the two germline ends. The CDR3 loop reads CASSKNDIPPREQFF. DNA of the CDR3: TGTGCCAGCAGCAAAAACGATATTCCCCCCCGTGAGCAGTTCTTC.

This clonotype was seen a few times. The genes are TRBV5-1 and TRBJ2-7; D is possibly TRBD2 (6 bases). V shed 0 bases and J shed 2 bases, with 15 bases lying between them. Germline-derived CDR1 and CDR2 are SGHRS and YFSETQ. The CDR3 consists of 16 residues. CDR3 sequence reads: CASSLGVGSGTYEQYF. The CDR3, as DNA: TGCGCCAGCAGCTTGGGAGTTGGTAGCGGTACCTACGAGCAGTACTTC.

There are many counts of this clonotype. The V gene is TRBV7-2, the J gene TRBJ1-2; D is unclear. Trimming took 1 base from V and 8 from J, leaving 11 bases between them. This CDR3 region has 13 residues. The germline V gene has CDR1 SGHTA and CDR2 FQGNSA. CDR3 sequence reads: CASSLDPNSGYTF. The CDR3 DNA reads TGTGCCAGCAGCTTAGACCCAAACAGCGGCTACACCTTC.

This clonotype was counted only a few times. The J gene is TRBJ2-7, the V gene TRBV12-3 or TRBV12-4; 10 nucleotides agree with TRBD2. This CDR3 has 16 residues. V dropped 2 bases and J dropped 2; count of bases not matched to a gene: 6. CDR3 DNA: TGTGCCAGCAGTTTATCCCCTAGCGGGGGCCCCTACGAGCAGTACTTC. Amino acids: CASSLSPSGGPYEQYF.

The genes are TRBV18 and TRBJ1-4, with a tentative D call TRBD1 (6 bases). The CDR3 contains 17 residues. Per germline, CDR1 KGHSH and CDR2 LQKENI. The V gene lost 3 bases and the J gene lost 7 bases, with 21 bases spanning the gap. This CDR3 is CASSPRPEGRGSEKLFF. In DNA, the CDR3 is TGTGCCAGCTCACCCCGGCCAGAAGGGAGGGGGAGTGAAAAACTGTTTTTT.

V is TRBV12-5 and J is TRBJ1-3, with D unresolved. Germline lookup yields CDR1 LGHNT and CDR2 FRNRAP. CDR3 length equals 12 residues. Trimming cost V 5 bases and J 4 bases, with 6 bases left between them. CDR3 sequence: CASGREGNTIYF. The CDR3 region has the DNA TGTGCTAGTGGTCGGGAGGGAAACACCATATATTTT. The complete variable domain, with remaining parts taken from reference TRBV12-5 and TRBJ1-3, reads DARVTQTPRHKVTEMGQEVTMRCQPILGHNTVFWYRQTMMQGLELLAYFRNRAPLDDSGMPKDRFSAEMPDATLATLKIQPSEPRDSAVYFCASGREGNTIYFGEGSWLTVV.

The chain links TRBV18 to TRBJ2-5, with 9 bases aligning to TRBD2. The V and J ends lost 3 bases and 4 bases, in that order; junction bases with no gene match: 9. The germline gives CDR1 KGHSH, CDR2 LQKENI. There are 16 residues in the CDR3. This chain's CDR3 is CASSPSASGTLETQYF. In nucleotides, the CDR3 is TGTGCCAGCTCACCTTCGGCTAGCGGGACGCTAGAGACCCAGTACTTC.

The chain has TRBV6-2 or TRBV6-3 and TRBJ2-3; TRBD1 might be the D (6 bases). The CDR3 length is 17 residues. The V gene's germline CDR1 is MNHEY and CDR2 SVGEGT. Trimming cost V 11 bases and J 5 bases, with 29 bases left between them. This chain's CDR3 is CAGRATPQTGRVDTQYF. The CDR3 DNA sequence: TGTGCCGGCCGAGCGACTCCCCAGACAGGCAGGGTAGATACGCAGTATTTT.

This chain joins TRBV14 and TRBJ1-5, with D uncertain. Between the trimmed V and J ends, which lost 8 bases and 3 bases, there was a span of 8 bases. The germline gives CDR1 SGHDN, CDR2 FVKESK. The CDR3 loop spans 12 amino acids. CDR3 in DNA: TGTGCCAGCCAAGGTAACAATCAGCCCCAGCATTTT. Amino acid sequence: CASQGNNQPQHF. Full variable domain (outside the CDR3, taken from reference TRBV14 and TRBJ1-5): EAGVTQFPSHSVIEKGQTVTLRCDPISGHDNLYWYRRVMGKEIKFLLHFVKESKQDESGMPNNRFLAERTGGTYSTLKVQPAELEDSGVYFCASQGNNQPQHFGDGTRLSIL.

This clonotype was seen many times. In DNA, the CDR3 is TGTGCCAGCGCTATAGGTTCCGGGGAGCTGTTTTTT. Protein: CASAIGSGELFF. J is TRBJ2-2 and V is TRBV2; no firm D call. The V end was cut by 8 bases, the J end by 6 bases, with 10 bases between. CDR1 is SNHLY, CDR2 FYNNEI, per germline. CDR3 size: 12 residues.

This sequence joins TRBV7-2 and TRBJ2-4; D ambiguous. The V end was cut by 1 base, the J end by 0 bases, with 13 bases between. This CDR3 has 17 residues. Looked up from germline, CDR1 is SGHTA and CDR2 is FQGNSA. Here the CDR3 DNA reads TGTGCCAGCAGCTTAGGAGCGTACTTACTAGCCAAAAACATTCAGTACTTC. It codes for CASSLGAYLLAKNIQYF.